Listed here are 5 T cell receptor beta chains from one sample, sequenced in a study of OX40 agonist ivuxolimab in advanced cancers. Profiled with immunoSEQ multiplex PCR; TCRdb holds only in-frame clones, not every one. Of 76,000 or so clones in the sample, nearly 95% were seen once. This material consisted of CD4+ or CD8+ T cells sorted from blood, taken in a trial of the OX40 agonist ivuxolimab. Receptor source: an adult with an advanced solid tumor such as melanoma, head and neck, liver or kidney cancer.

The V gene is TRBV5-5, the J gene TRBJ1-2; a weak D match, TRBD1 (6 bases). CDR1 is SGHKS and CDR2 is YYEKEE in the germline V gene (reference sequence). The length of the CDR3 is 15 residues. Trimming shortened V by 0 bases and J by 8 bases, and 17 bases separated the two germline ends. The CDR3 DNA is TGTGCCAGCAGCTTGGACCACAGGGTCTCTAAGGGCTACACCTTC. This codes for CASSLDHRVSKGYTF.

The chain's CDR3 is CASSFWTSGGFYNEQFF. The CDR3 nucleotides are TGTGCCAGCAGCTTTTGGACTAGCGGGGGTTTTTACAATGAGCAGTTCTTC. V is TRBV11-2 and J is TRBJ2-1; TRBD2 matches at 13 bases. This CDR3 spans 17 amino acids. The V gene's germline CDR1 is SGHAT and CDR2 FQNNGV. J was trimmed by 4 bases and V by 3 bases; bases with no gene match: 6.

This clone occurred once. The gene calls are TRBV9 and TRBJ1-4; TRBD1 matches at 7 bases. Germline loops: CDR1 SGDLS, CDR2 YYNGEE. This CDR3 region has 16 residues. The J segment lost 5 bases and the V segment lost 0 bases, leaving 7 bases of the junction unmatched. The CDR3 DNA sequence: TGTGCCAGCAGCGTAGGAGGGGGCGTCAGAAATGAAAAACTGTTTTTT. This translates into CASSVGGGVRNEKLFF.

The gene calls are TRBV4-1 and TRBJ1-2; 7 bases align to TRBD1. Trimming took 5 bases from V and 4 from J; bases not matched to a gene: 1. Germline V gene data show CDR1 as MGHRA and CDR2 as YSYEKL. This CDR3 spans 12 amino acids. The CDR3 nucleotides are TGCGCCAGCAGCAGACAGGGCTATGGCTACACCTTC. Translation gives CASSRQGYGYTF.

In this sample, this clone turned up once. The chain links TRBV11-2 to TRBJ1-3, with TRBD1 matching over 7 bases. Germline CDR1 SGHAT, CDR2 FQNNGV. The junction had 2 bases not matched to a gene; V was cut back by 3 bases and J by 0 bases. The CDR3 sequence is 15 residues long. The CDR3 reads CASSFGTASGNTIYF. CDR3 in DNA: TGTGCCAGCAGCTTTGGGACAGCCTCTGGAAACACCATATATTTT.